This T cell receptor (beta chain) comes out of a study of shared clonotypes between healthy human individuals. Those who donated were healthy HIV-negative adults, with no recent acute infections or vaccinations reported. As for this clone: The antigen is not known.

There are 15 residues in the CDR3. V dropped 6 bases and J dropped 0; count of bases not matched to a gene: 6. Per the germline V gene, CDR1 is MNHNY and CDR2 is SVGAGI (reference sequence). Findings and caveats of the study: Generally, estimated richness proved larger in naive subsets than it did in memory subsets.

Original processing methods: ImmunoSEQ output lacked quality scores and full-length reads, limiting matched filtering. This table comes from immunoSEQ multiplex PCR, and its TCRdb copy is limited to in-frame clones, with some not included. V and J calls and clone size are those listed in that table; D and trimming were worked out from the DNA. This sample has over a million clones, with approximately 97% found just once. The sequence was collected from a young man in good health. The sequenced sample consisted of naive CD4+ T cells sorted from blood. The subset: CD45RA+ positively selected. The chain carries TRBV6-6 and TRBJ2-3; TRBD2 matches at 7 bases. DNA for the CDR3: TGTGCCAGCAGAAGACTAGCTGTTAGCACAGATACGCAGTATTTT. Translating gives CASRRLAVSTDTQYF.